This entry lists 28 T cell receptor beta chains sequenced from one sample in a study of T cell repertoires and HLA-DP antigens. Their cognate antigens are unknown. Data came from immunoSEQ multiplex PCR; TCRdb stores just in-frame clones and leaves some out. There are fewer than 75,000 clones in the sample; around 77% occur only once, and approximately 1.4% lies in the top ten. The sequenced sample was CD4+ T cells from PBMCs. Every receptor here comes from a man in his sixties in good health and CMV-seronegative.

This chain connects TRBV6-5 to TRBJ2-3; D possibly corresponds to TRBD2 (6 bases). Germline V gene data show CDR1 as MNHEY and CDR2 as SVGAGI. The V gene lost 4 bases and the J gene lost 6 bases, with 20 bases spanning the gap. This CDR3 spans 16 amino acids. Here the CDR3 reads CASSSSRGLGSDTQYF. The CDR3 DNA follows: TGTGCCAGCAGTTCCTCCCGGGGACTCGGCTCCGATACGCAGTATTTT.

This clone appeared a single time. This rearrangement joins TRBV7-2 to TRBJ2-7; D is unclear. The V and J ends lost 0 bases and 3 bases respectively, with 6 bases between them. The CDR3 runs to 13 residues. The germline gives CDR1 SGHTA, CDR2 FQGNSA. The CDR3 region is CASSLALHYEQYF. The CDR3 coding sequence is TGTGCCAGCAGCTTAGCCCTCCACTACGAGCAGTACTTC.

V is TRBV6-6 and J is TRBJ2-5; D call uncertain. CDR3 size: 13 residues. Germline V gene sequence: CDR1 MNHNY, CDR2 SVGAGI (reference sequence). V lost 1 base and J lost 3, with 6 bases in between. CDR3 in amino acids: CASSYYREETQYF. For the CDR3, the DNA is TGTGCCAGCAGTTACTACAGAGAAGAGACCCAGTACTTC.

The chain carries TRBV13 and TRBJ2-3, with D tentatively TRBD1 (5 bases). V was clipped by 4 bases and J by 0 bases, with 11 bases between them. The CDR3 length is 15 residues. CDR1 and CDR2 (germline): PRHDT, FYEKMQ (reference sequence). The CDR3 nucleotides read TGTGCCAGCAGCTCCAGGGTCAGGAGCACAGATACGCAGTATTTT. It encodes CASSSRVRSTDTQYF.

This clone was counted once. Additional DNA sequences in this sample encode the identical CDR3. The chain uses TRBV11-2 and TRBJ1-2; D ambiguous. V lost 1 base, J lost 5 bases, and 5 bases lay in between. The CDR3 sequence is 12 residues long. Germline values: CDR1 SGHAT, CDR2 FQNNGV. CDR3 loop: CASSLGGYGYTF. For the CDR3, the DNA is TGTGCCAGCAGCTTAGGCGGATATGGCTACACCTTC.

This clone showed up just a few times. The chain links TRBV7-9 to TRBJ2-7, with a weak D call TRBD1 (5 bases). This CDR3 has 12 residues. V dropped 2 bases and J dropped 3 bases, with 5 bases sitting between them. The germline V gene has CDR1 SEHNR and CDR2 FQNEAQ (reference sequence). CDR3 DNA sequence: TGTGCCAGCAGCTTACAGGGCTACGAGCAGTACTTC. It yields the protein CASSLQGYEQYF.

The V call is TRBV13, the J call TRBJ2-2; 8 bases fit TRBD2. The length of the CDR3 is 15 residues. Germline V gives CDR1 PRHDT, CDR2 FYEKMQ (reference sequence). J lost 0 bases, V lost 5 bases, and 2 bases had no gene match. The CDR3, as DNA: TGTGCCAGCAGCCGCGGGAGGTCGAACACCGGGGAGCTGTTTTTT. Its translation is CASSRGRSNTGELFF.

This chain uses TRBV6-6 with TRBJ1-6; D is perhaps TRBD1 (5 bases). The CDR3 sequence is 14 residues long. Trimming removed 6 bases from V and 5 bases from J, with 11 bases in between. Germline assignment: CDR1 MNHNY and CDR2 SVGAGI (reference sequence). The CDR3 here is CASRTGGNNSPLHF. Here the CDR3 DNA reads TGTGCCAGCAGGACTGGGGGAAATAATTCACCCCTCCACTTT.

The chain couples TRBV18 to TRBJ1-2; D may be TRBD1 (5 bases). Germline V gives CDR1 KGHSH, CDR2 LQKENI. CDR3 size: 16 residues. V lost 3 bases and J lost 3, with 17 bases in between. The CDR3 coding sequence is TGTGCCAGCTCACCCCGGGCCCCAAGGGGCGACTATGGCTACACCTTC. This sequence encodes CASSPRAPRGDYGYTF.

The gene calls are TRBV9 and TRBJ1-4, with 12 bases aligning to TRBD1. CDR3 length: 16 residues. Trimming at V came to 2 bases and at J to 4 bases, leaving 3 bases not matched to a gene. Germline CDR1 is SGDLS and CDR2 is YYNGEE. The CDR3: CASSVGQGAFNEKLFF. In nucleotides, the CDR3 is TGTGCCAGCAGCGTGGGACAGGGGGCTTTTAATGAAAAACTGTTTTTT.

This rearrangement joins TRBV5-8 to TRBJ2-6, with 7 bases fitting TRBD1. The CDR3 contains 19 residues. Trimming cost V 0 bases and J 0 bases; bases outside gene matches: 9. Germline assignment: CDR1 SGHTS and CDR2 YDEGEE. CDR3 DNA: TGTGCCAGCAGCTTGGACAGGGGTCTCAGATTCTCTGGGGCCAACGTCCTGACTTTC. This gives the protein CASSLDRGLRFSGANVLTF.

V gene TRBV7-2 combines with J gene TRBJ2-3, with D perhaps TRBD1 (6 bases). The ends were cut back, 2 bases at V and 6 bases at J, with 9 bases in the middle. This CDR3 is built from 13 residues. CDR1 is SGHTA, CDR2 FQGNSA, per germline. The CDR3, as DNA: TGTGCCAGCAGCTTAAGACAGGCGGATACGCAGTATTTT. It is translated as CASSLRQADTQYF.

The CDR3 bases are TGTGCCACCAGCAGAGATAGGTATGGAGGGCTCTCCTACGAGCAGTACTTC. Protein product: CATSRDRYGGLSYEQYF. This chain uses TRBV15 with TRBJ2-7, with D perhaps matching TRBD2 (6 bases). This CDR3 has 17 amino acids. Germline values: CDR1 LNHNV, CDR2 YYDKDF (reference sequence). V lost 0 bases to trimming and J lost 0 bases, with 15 bases between them.

The rearrangement joins TRBV27 to TRBJ1-1, with D unresolved. Trimming took 6 bases from V and 0 from J, leaving 8 bases between them. This CDR3 spans 13 amino acids. CDR1 and CDR2 (germline): MNHEY, SMNVEV (reference sequence). In nucleotides, the CDR3 is TGTGCCAGCAGCCAAGTATTGAACACTGAAGCTTTCTTT. Translating it yields CASSQVLNTEAFF.

This clone was counted only a few times. J is TRBJ2-1 and V is TRBV4-1; tentatively, D is TRBD2 (7 bases). V lost 4 bases and J lost 6, with 13 bases in between. This CDR3 is 14 amino acids long. Germline V gives CDR1 MGHRA, CDR2 YSYEKL. The CDR3 sequence: CASSLAGAANEQFF. In DNA, the CDR3 is TGCGCCAGCAGCCTCGCGGGGGCTGCCAATGAGCAGTTCTTC.

This clone turned up a few times. The V call is TRBV11-1, the J call TRBJ1-6, with 7 bases identical to TRBD1. The CDR3 has 15 amino acids. Germline loops: CDR1 SGHAT, CDR2 FQDESV (reference sequence). Trimming removed 5 bases from V and 13 bases from J; junction bases left unmatched: 14. The CDR3: CASSRGTANPGPLHF. The CDR3 DNA reads TGTGCCAGCAGCCGCGGGACAGCGAACCCGGGGCCCCTCCACTTT.

This sequence joins TRBV5-1 and TRBJ2-1; D perhaps matches TRBD2 (6 bases). CDR1 SGHRS and CDR2 YFSETQ come from the germline V gene. Trimming took off 1 base at V and 6 bases at J, with 14 bases between the two ends. CDR3 length: 15 residues. The CDR3 DNA sequence: TGCGCCAGCAGCTTGTCTGACTCCGGGAGCAATGAGCAGTTCTTC. Residues: CASSLSDSGSNEQFF. The entire variable domain, with the rest obtained from reference TRBV5-1 and TRBJ2-1, is as follows: KAGVTQTPRYLIKTRGQQVTLSCSPISGHRSVSWYQQTPGQGLQFLFEYFSETQRNKGNFPGRFSGRQFSNSRSEMNVSTLELGDSALYLCASSLSDSGSNEQFFGPGTRLTVL.

This chain joins TRBV5-6 and TRBJ1-5, with no clear D. With 2 bases removed from V and 2 bases from J, the gap between germline ends came to 14 bases. The germline CDR1 and CDR2 sequences are SGHDT and YYEEEE. The CDR3 has 16 residues. CDR3 bases: TGTGCCAGCAGCTTAGGAACCGGCGGGCGCAATCAGCCCCAGCATTTT. Protein sequence: CASSLGTGGRNQPQHF.

V and J are TRBV7-8 and TRBJ1-1; no definite D call. Per the germline V gene, CDR1 is SGHVS and CDR2 is FQNEAQ. The CDR3 contains 18 residues. Trimming shortened V by 7 bases and J by 0 bases, and 24 bases separated the two germline ends. CDR3 nucleotides: TGTGCCAGCACACGGAATAGTCGACATCTAAGGCTGAACACTGAAGCTTTCTTT. Encoded protein: CASTRNSRHLRLNTEAFF.

This rearrangement joins TRBV2 to TRBJ2-7, with D hard to call. V lost 4 bases to trimming and J lost 4 bases, with 8 bases between them. Per the germline V gene, CDR1 is SNHLY and CDR2 is FYNNEI. The CDR3 has 12 residues. The CDR3 nucleotides are TGTGCCAGCAGTGTAACCGGATACGAGCAGTACGTC. Its translation: CASSVTGYEQYV.

The chain employs TRBV6-6 and TRBJ1-2; no clear D. This CDR3 has 13 residues. CDR1 is MNHNY, CDR2 SVGAGI, per germline (reference sequence). V dropped 6 bases and J dropped 5 bases, with 13 bases sitting between them. The CDR3 reads CASSSTDLYGYTF. The CDR3, as DNA: TGTGCCAGCAGCTCGACGGACCTTTATGGCTACACCTTC.

The chain recombines TRBV7-7 with TRBJ2-1, with 12 nucleotides matching TRBD1. Trimming cost V 5 bases and J 8 bases; bases outside gene matches: 7. The V gene's germline CDR1 is SSHAT and CDR2 FNYEAQ (reference sequence). The CDR3 runs 15 residues. The CDR3 is CASSKGTGGFDEQFF. The CDR3 bases are TGTGCCAGCAGCAAGGGGACAGGGGGCTTTGATGAGCAGTTCTTC.

Details on this clone: Within the sample, other DNA sequences also encode this same CDR3. This chain uses TRBV6-5 with TRBJ1-1, with D hard to call. This CDR3 has 14 residues. CDR1 is MNHEY and CDR2 is SVGAGI in the germline V gene. Trimming stripped 0 bases from V and 5 bases from J, with 10 bases between. CDR3 amino acids: CASSYSIRGTEAFF. CDR3 DNA sequence: TGTGCCAGCAGTTACTCGATCAGAGGTACTGAAGCTTTCTTT.

This clone turned up a few times. V and J are TRBV27 and TRBJ2-1; possibly TRBD1 for D (6 bases). The length of the CDR3 is 13 residues. In germline, CDR1 is MNHEY, CDR2 SMNVEV (reference sequence). V was cut by 4 bases and J by 7 bases, with 11 bases left in between. The CDR3 region is CASSSTGSNEQFF. The CDR3 bases are TGTGCCAGCAGTTCCACAGGGTCAAATGAGCAGTTCTTC.

The V call is TRBV6-1, the J call TRBJ1-6; 9 positions match TRBD1. V lost 3 bases to trimming and J lost 6 bases; unmatched junction nucleotides: 3. This CDR3 comprises 15 residues. Germline CDR1 reads MNHNS; CDR2 reads SASEGT. DNA of the CDR3: TGTGCCAGCAGTGACCTGACAGGGGGTAATTCACCCCTCCACTTT. As protein: CASSDLTGGNSPLHF.

The chain employs TRBV7-2 and TRBJ2-5; D may correspond to TRBD1 or TRBD2 (6 bases each). The CDR3 is 18 residues long. V lost 5 bases and J lost 0, with 22 bases in between. CDR1 and CDR2 from the germline V gene are SGHTA and FQGNSA. CDR3 amino acids: CASSPEEGWYRDQETQYF. The CDR3 DNA reads TGTGCCAGCAGCCCGGAGGAGGGATGGTACAGGGACCAAGAGACCCAGTACTTC.

The CDR3, as DNA: TGTGCCAGCAGCTTGAGCGGGGGGCGAACCTACAATGAGCAGTTCTTC. Translating gives CASSLSGGRTYNEQFF. This chain uses TRBV5-4 with TRBJ2-1, with TRBD2 identical over 9 bases. The V gene's germline CDR1 is SGHNT and CDR2 YYREEE (reference sequence). The V gene end was trimmed by 1 base and the J gene end by 2 bases; junction bases not matched to a gene: 4. The CDR3 spans 16 residues.

This chain joins TRBV7-9 and TRBJ2-5; 8 bases are shared with TRBD2. The CDR3 extends over 16 amino acids. Germline V gene data show CDR1 as SEHNR and CDR2 as FQNEAQ (reference sequence). Unmatched junction bases numbered 14, after V lost 6 bases and J lost 5 bases. Here the CDR3 reads CASSRPPAGVRETQYF. The CDR3 nucleotides are TGTGCCAGCAGTCGACCACCAGCGGGAGTAAGGGAGACCCAGTACTTC.